This paragraph reports one T cell receptor beta chain. The antigen is not known. The sample comes from a study of shared clonotypes between healthy human individuals. Study information: Contributing individuals were a couple of females and a few males aged 18 to 49.

Produced via immunoSEQ multiplex PCR; TCRdb's table is partial and in-frame only. Of some 2.1 million clones in the sample, about 95% are singletons; the top ten hold roughly 1%. V was clipped by 5 bases and J by 2 bases, with 9 bases between them. The germline gives CDR1 LNHNV, CDR2 YYDKDF (reference sequence). CDR3 length: 13 residues. Study-wide points: The diversity represented, both genetic and in exposure history, was limited by few donors.

Positively selected for CCR7, the CD45RO-negative cells used as naive CD8 cells excluded terminally differentiated effector memory CD45RA+ cells. This TCR derives from a man aged 18 to 29 in good health. The sequencing input was naive CD8+ T cells sorted from blood. The chain is built from TRBV15 and TRBJ1-1; maybe TRBD1 (5 bases). CDR3 region: CATSPTGNTEAFF. CDR3 DNA sequence: TGTGCCACCAGCCCCACAGGCAACACTGAAGCTTTCTTT. The full variable domain, rest sourced from reference TRBV15 and TRBJ1-1, is DAMVIQNPRYQVTQFGKPVTLSCSQTLNHNVMYWYQQKSSQAPKLLFHYYDKDFNNEADTPDNFQSRRPNTSFCFLDIRSPGLGDTAMYLCATSPTGNTEAFFGQGTRLTVV.